This TCR beta chain appears in the sequencing data of a study of CD8 T cells in ankylosing spondylitis. This clonotype was observed a few times. Trimming removed 0 bases from V and 6 bases from J, with 12 bases in between. Looked up from germline, CDR1 is SGHAT and CDR2 is FQNNGV. This CDR3 comprises 15 residues. Making use of molecular barcodes, quantitative 5'-RACE generated TCR beta libraries. MiXCR, applied by TCRdb to the 5' RACE reads, yields one record per CDR3 protein. The repertoire holds about 240,000 distinct CDR3 sequences, about 10% seen once, with approximately 6.6% in the top ten. The chain couples TRBV11-2 to TRBJ2-1; no firm D call. Sequenced material: blood, either unsorted or a sorted T cell fraction (not recorded which). This clonotype was sampled from a male donor with ankylosing spondylitis or in good health (not recorded which). The CDR3 protein is CASSLETFTVNEQFF. The CDR3 DNA is TGTGCCAGCAGCTTAGAGACGTTCACAGTCAATGAGCAGTTCTTC.